This T cell receptor beta chain was recorded in a study of blood T cell repertoires in COVID-19. Whole-study context: Donors in the United States, Italy and Spain gave samples during acute or convalescent COVID-19.

The V gene's germline CDR1 is MGHRA and CDR2 YSYEKL. This CDR3 contains 14 residues. Trimming took 3 bases from V and 7 from J; bases not matched to a gene: 4. Per the study methods: The assay estimated nucleated cells by amplifying reference gene primers. Profiled with immunoSEQ multiplex PCR; TCRdb holds only in-frame clones, not every one. The V and J calls and the clone size are those of that table, but D and trimming were determined from the DNA. The sample records under 60,000 clones, approximately 82% being singletons. Material for sequencing was peripheral blood. V is TRBV4-1 and J is TRBJ1-4; 8 positions agree with TRBD1. This TCR derives from a human donor in a cohort sampled during active COVID-19. CDR3 in amino acids: CASSQDREGEKLFF. CDR3 nucleotides: TGCGCCAGCAGCCAGGACAGGGAGGGTGAAAAACTGTTTTTT.